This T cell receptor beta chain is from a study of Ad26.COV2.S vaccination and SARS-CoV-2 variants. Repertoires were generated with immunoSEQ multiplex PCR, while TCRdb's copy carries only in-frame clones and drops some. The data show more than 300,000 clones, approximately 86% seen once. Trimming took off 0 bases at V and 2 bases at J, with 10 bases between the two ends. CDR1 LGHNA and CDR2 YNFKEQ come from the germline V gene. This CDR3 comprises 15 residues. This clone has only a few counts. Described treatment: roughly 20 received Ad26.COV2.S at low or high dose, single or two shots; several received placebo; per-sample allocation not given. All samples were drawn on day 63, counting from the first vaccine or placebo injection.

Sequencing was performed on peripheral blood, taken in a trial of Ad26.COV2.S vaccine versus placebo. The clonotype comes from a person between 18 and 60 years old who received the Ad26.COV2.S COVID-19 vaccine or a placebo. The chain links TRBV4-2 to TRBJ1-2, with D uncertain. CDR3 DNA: TGTGCCAGCAGCCAAGATCAGAGAGGGAACTATGGCTACACCTTC. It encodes CASSQDQRGNYGYTF.